This is a list of T cell receptor beta chains from one sample in a study of cytomegalovirus exposure and HLA in healthy donors. This table comes from immunoSEQ multiplex PCR, and its TCRdb copy is limited to in-frame clones, with some not included. The table records 150,000 to 200,000 clones, 70% to 90% of them present only once. Material for sequencing was PBMCs. All receptors derive from a man under 40 in good health and CMV-seropositive. Both conserved end residues are trimmed from each CDR3. The D gene is left open where the match is weak.

V | D | CDR3
TRBV5-1 | . | ASSLGAGSYT
TRBV6-5 | TRBD1 | ASSYSGTGDLKLF
TRBV4-1 | . | ASSQLLLASQH
TRBV6-1 | . | ASSEGRALYGYT
TRBV5-4 | TRBD2 | ASSLGIGTSGQETQY
TRBV7-2 | TRBD1 | ASSRRQGSGELF
TRBV19 | . | ASSTQHGSVITGELF
TRBV7-9 | . | ASSSGSGAF
TRBV18 | TRBD2 | ASSLGLAGGPNEQF
TRBV19 | TRBD1 | ASSDPRDREEGAF
TRBV21-1 | . | ASSRRGLAGGLPSYEQY
TRBV6-1 | TRBD2 | ASSSGGVKNIQY
TRBV18 | TRBD2 | ASSPVGTSSYEQY
TRBV5-1 | TRBD2 | ASSLARTSGSYNEQF
TRBV7-9 | . | ASSSSEGDQLF
TRBV6-5 | . | ASGSKRSTDTQY
TRBV19 | . | ASSLRDGNQPQH
TRBV6-4 | . | ASSYQAVGYEAF
TRBV7-6 | . | ASSLYGGGNTEAF
TRBV5-4 | TRBD2 | ASSWGRTSGRLTQY
TRBV7-2 | . | ASSLAGVYAGKETQY
TRBV27 | . | ASKGLPPTLSGANVLT
TRBV5-1 | . | ASSSTYRQETQY
TRBV7-8 | . | ASSLDRAGETEAF
TRBV7-2 | TRBD1 | ASSLAGGFNEQY
TRBV5-5 | TRBD2 | ASSLLAGGYNEQF
TRBV9 | TRBD1 | ASSGRQGATTDTQY
TRBV6-5 | . | ASSYLRGSSYNEQF